Below are 9 T cell receptor beta chains sequenced from a single sample in a study of Graves' ophthalmopathy and Graves' hyperthyroidism. Transcripts of RNA were the source for amplifying TCR beta CDR3 regions. Second-round multiplex PCR came after a first-round RT-PCR that employed HTBI primers. TCRdb itself ran the multiplex PCR reads through MiXCR, one entry per CDR3 protein. Here the sample spans about 210,000 distinct CDR3 sequences, under 30% being singletons. Sequencing was done on a sample of peripheral blood. All receptors derive from a man aged 45 to 65 with Graves' ophthalmopathy.

This clonotype was counted many times. This CDR3 reads CASSLVAGGPYEQYF. As DNA, the CDR3 is TGTGCCAGCAGCTTAGTAGCGGGAGGCCCCTACGAGCAGTACTTC. The chain has TRBV7-9 and TRBJ2-7; the match to TRBD2 covers 10 bases. The CDR3 has 15 amino acids. The germline V gene encodes CDR1 SEHNR and CDR2 FQNEAQ (reference sequence). The V and J ends lost 1 base and 2 bases, in that order; junction bases with no gene match: 2.

This clonotype was counted ten times or more. The chain combines TRBV10-1 with TRBJ2-2; D remains unclear. Trimming shortened V by 6 bases and J by 4 bases, and 3 bases separated the two germline ends. Germline CDR1 and CDR2: WNHNN and SYGVQD (reference sequence). The CDR3 covers 11 residues. CDR3 DNA: TGCGCCAGCAGGGGCACCGGGGAGCTGTTTTTT. This translates into CASRGTGELFF.

This clonotype appeared many times. The chain carries TRBV29-1 and TRBJ1-1; 7 bases agree with TRBD1. The CDR3 extends over 14 amino acids. CDR1 is SQVTM, CDR2 ANQGSEA, per germline. The V and J ends lost 3 bases and 6 bases, in that order; junction bases with no gene match: 10. The CDR3 here is CSVDFGRGFAEAFF. In DNA form, the CDR3 reads TGCAGCGTTGATTTCGGCAGGGGGTTCGCTGAAGCTTTCTTT.

This clonotype was observed many times. The chain carries TRBV19 and TRBJ2-7; D remains unclear. V was trimmed by 4 bases and J by 6 bases, leaving 10 bases between them. Germline V gene lookup returns CDR1 LNHDA and CDR2 SQIVND (reference sequence). The CDR3 runs 12 residues. For the CDR3, the DNA is TGTGCCAGTAGTAGCCCCCCGGGCGAGCAGTACTTC. Protein product: CASSSPPGEQYF.

This clonotype was seen ten or more times. The V gene is TRBV24-1, the J gene TRBJ1-2; the D gene is possibly TRBD1 (5 bases). This CDR3 region has 13 residues. V lost 3 bases, J lost 7 bases, and 11 bases lay in between. Germline V gene sequence: CDR1 KGHDR, CDR2 SFDVKD. The CDR3 bases are TGTGCCACCAGTGATCCAGGGTTATTTGGCTACACCTTC. This gives the protein CATSDPGLFGYTF.

This clonotype has at least ten counts. The chain couples TRBV12-3 or TRBV12-4 to TRBJ2-5; D ambiguous. The CDR3 has 12 residues. The germline V and J ends were trimmed by 3 bases and 1 base, with 3 bases remaining between them. This chain's CDR3 is CASSLGQETQYF. The CDR3, as DNA: TGTGCCAGCAGTTTGGGCCAAGAGACCCAGTACTTC.

V and J are TRBV30 and TRBJ1-2, with 10 nucleotides matching TRBD1. The CDR3 covers 13 residues. The germline V gene encodes CDR1 GTSNPN and CDR2 SVGIG (reference sequence). CDR3 loop: CVTPGQGMGGYTF. The CDR3 bases are TGTGTCACACCGGGACAGGGGATGGGTGGCTACACCTTC.

A few counts support this clonotype. The chain couples TRBV7-8 to TRBJ1-1; maybe TRBD1 (5 bases). This CDR3 is 12 amino acids long. Per germline, CDR1 SGHVS and CDR2 FQNEAQ. V was pared by 6 bases and J by 11 bases, with 16 bases between. The CDR3 protein is CASSSDGREAFF. The CDR3 bases are TGTGCCAGCAGTTCAGATGGCAGGGAGGCTTTCTTT.

In this sample, this clonotype turned up once. The V gene is TRBV28, the J gene TRBJ1-1, with a weak D call TRBD1 (6 bases). V dropped 10 bases and J dropped 9 bases, with 21 bases sitting between them. The CDR3 spans 13 residues. Germline V gene sequence: CDR1 MDHEN, CDR2 SYDVKM. CDR3 nucleotide sequence: TGTGCCACCGTAGACAGGAACCCGAGTAAAGCTTTCTTT. This encodes CATVDRNPSKAFF.